This is a list of T cell receptor beta chains from one sample in a study of CD8+ T cells in alopecia areata. Here immunoSEQ multiplex PCR was the method, and the copy in TCRdb shows in-frame clones only, minus some. The repertoire has some 130,000 clones, around 60% of them found once; the top ten carry roughly 4.5%. This sample comprised CD4+ T cells sorted from blood, obtained at week 0. The receptor set was obtained from a human donor with alopecia areata. Both conserved end residues are part of each CDR3. Each record gives: V gene, clone size, J gene, D gene, CDR3 protein, CDR3 DNA. A D gene is named only where the DNA matches it firmly. Size is stated for part of the rows, as once, few or many counts, or as a class when the clone is expanded.

v_gene: TRBV7-2
abundance: NA
j_gene: TRBJ1-2
d_gene: NA
CDR3aa: CASSLGGPANYGYTF
CDR3nt: TGTGCCAGCAGCTTAGGGGGTCCCGCTAACTATGGCTACACCTTC

v_gene: TRBV28
abundance: NA
j_gene: TRBJ2-6
d_gene: NA
CDR3aa: CASSGISGANVLTF
CDR3nt: TGTGCCAGCTCTGGGATCTCTGGGGCCAACGTCCTGACTTTC

v_gene: TRBV7-2
abundance: NA
j_gene: TRBJ1-1
d_gene: NA
CDR3aa: CASSLVGQGVTEAFF
CDR3nt: TGTGCCAGCAGCTTAGTAGGGCAGGGCGTCACTGAAGCTTTCTTT

v_gene: TRBV5-6
abundance: NA
j_gene: TRBJ2-7
d_gene: NA
CDR3aa: CASSPQRFSKSPTEQYF
CDR3nt: TGTGCCAGCAGCCCCCAAAGGTTCAGCAAGTCGCCAACCGAGCAGTACTTC

v_gene: TRBV5-4
abundance: NA
j_gene: TRBJ1-2
d_gene: NA
CDR3aa: CASSLGRFSGGYTF
CDR3nt: TGTGCCAGCAGTTTGGGGAGGTTCAGTGGTGGCTACACCTTC

v_gene: TRBV5-1
abundance: NA
j_gene: TRBJ2-1
d_gene: NA
CDR3aa: CASSLEDLGNEQFF
CDR3nt: TGCGCCAGCAGCTTGGAGGATTTGGGCAATGAGCAGTTCTTC

v_gene: TRBV5-1
abundance: NA
j_gene: TRBJ1-1
d_gene: NA
CDR3aa: CASSLGPLPNTEAFF
CDR3nt: TGCGCCAGCAGCTTGGGACCCCTCCCAAACACTGAAGCTTTCTTT

v_gene: TRBV30
abundance: NA
j_gene: TRBJ2-1
d_gene: NA
CDR3aa: CAWSSLARSSYNEQFF
CDR3nt: TGTGCCTGGAGTTCTCTAGCTAGATCCTCCTACAATGAGCAGTTCTTC

v_gene: TRBV5-5
abundance: few
j_gene: TRBJ2-5
d_gene: NA
CDR3aa: CASSSTAYQETQYF
CDR3nt: TGTGCCAGCAGCTCTACAGCGTACCAAGAGACCCAGTACTTC

v_gene: TRBV7-2
abundance: NA
j_gene: TRBJ1-2
d_gene: NA
CDR3aa: CASSLEGGNYGYTF
CDR3nt: TGTGCCAGCAGCCTAGAGGGGGGCAACTATGGCTACACCTTC

v_gene: TRBV6-5
abundance: NA
j_gene: TRBJ1-1
d_gene: NA
CDR3aa: CASSYLAVDTEAFF
CDR3nt: TGTGCCAGCAGTTACTTGGCGGTGGACACTGAAGCTTTCTTT

v_gene: TRBV14
abundance: NA
j_gene: TRBJ1-4
d_gene: NA
CDR3aa: CASSQRQDGNEKLFF
CDR3nt: TGTGCCAGCAGCCAAAGACAGGACGGAAATGAAAAACTGTTTTTT

v_gene: TRBV29-1
abundance: NA
j_gene: TRBJ2-3
d_gene: NA
CDR3aa: CSVEFTDSTDTQYF
CDR3nt: TGCAGCGTTGAGTTTACAGATAGCACAGATACGCAGTATTTT

v_gene: TRBV11-1
abundance: NA
j_gene: TRBJ1-1
d_gene: NA
CDR3aa: CASSSQISRPEALF
CDR3nt: TGTGCCAGCAGCTCCCAGATCAGTCGTCCTGAAGCTCTCTTT

v_gene: TRBV5-1
abundance: NA
j_gene: TRBJ2-5
d_gene: NA
CDR3aa: CASSLMTPQNQETQYF
CDR3nt: TGCGCCAGCAGCTTGATGACCCCACAAAACCAAGAGACCCAGTACTTC

v_gene: TRBV25-1
abundance: few
j_gene: TRBJ2-7
d_gene: TRBD2
CDR3aa: CASTTSGSKRQYF
CDR3nt: TGTGCCAGCACGACTAGCGGGAGCAAAAGGCAGTACTTC

v_gene: TRBV6-5
abundance: few
j_gene: TRBJ1-3
d_gene: NA
CDR3aa: CASSSIRALGNTIYF
CDR3nt: TGTGCCAGCAGTTCCATCAGGGCCCTGGGTAACACCATATATTTT

v_gene: TRBV6-5
abundance: NA
j_gene: TRBJ1-1
d_gene: NA
CDR3aa: CASSYRREMNTEAFF
CDR3nt: TGTGCCAGCAGTTATCGGCGGGAGATGAACACTGAAGCTTTCTTT

v_gene: TRBV20-1
abundance: NA
j_gene: TRBJ2-1
d_gene: NA
CDR3aa: CSAHPGNEQFF
CDR3nt: TGCAGTGCCCACCCGGGGAATGAGCAGTTCTTC

v_gene: TRBV6-6
abundance: NA
j_gene: TRBJ1-2
d_gene: NA
CDR3aa: CASSYAPGTNYGYTF
CDR3nt: TGTGCCAGCAGTTACGCCCCGGGAACTAACTATGGCTACACCTTC

v_gene: TRBV5-4
abundance: NA
j_gene: TRBJ2-1
d_gene: TRBD2
CDR3aa: CASSVGTSGGIYEQFF
CDR3nt: TGTGCCAGCAGCGTCGGGACTAGCGGGGGAATCTATGAGCAGTTCTTC

v_gene: TRBV7-9
abundance: few
j_gene: TRBJ2-3
d_gene: NA
CDR3aa: CASSVDGRDTQYF
CDR3nt: TGTGCCAGCAGCGTGGACGGACGAGATACGCAGTATTTT

v_gene: TRBV9
abundance: once
j_gene: TRBJ2-4
d_gene: NA
CDR3aa: CASSVEGSLENIQYF
CDR3nt: TGTGCCAGCAGCGTAGAGGGGTCCCTTGAAAACATTCAGTACTTC

v_gene: TRBV5-1
abundance: once
j_gene: TRBJ1-6
d_gene: TRBD1
CDR3aa: CASSLAGTGIPLHF
CDR3nt: TGCGCCAGCAGCTTGGCAGGGACAGGGATCCCCCTCCACTTT

v_gene: TRBV4-3
abundance: NA
j_gene: TRBJ2-2
d_gene: NA
CDR3aa: CASSPGWEGRGRTGELFF
CDR3nt: TGCGCCAGCAGCCCCGGATGGGAGGGCAGGGGGCGAACCGGGGAGCTGTTTTTT

v_gene: TRBV5-1
abundance: NA
j_gene: TRBJ2-7
d_gene: TRBD1
CDR3aa: CASSLGTGELTYEQYF
CDR3nt: TGCGCCAGCAGCTTGGGGACAGGGGAATTAACCTACGAGCAGTACTTC

v_gene: TRBV11-3
abundance: NA
j_gene: TRBJ1-1
d_gene: NA
CDR3aa: CASSRDRGEAFF
CDR3nt: TGTGCCAGCAGCCGGGACCGCGGTGAAGCTTTCTTT

v_gene: TRBV29-1
abundance: NA
j_gene: TRBJ2-1
d_gene: NA
CDR3aa: CSGSEMTGKQFF
CDR3nt: TGCAGCGGGTCGGAGATGACAGGAAAGCAGTTCTTC

v_gene: TRBV5-4
abundance: few
j_gene: TRBJ2-2
d_gene: NA
CDR3aa: CASSLSRRNTGELFF
CDR3nt: TGTGCCAGCAGCCTGTCCCGACGGAACACCGGGGAGCTGTTTTTT

v_gene: TRBV12-2
abundance: NA
j_gene: TRBJ2-5
d_gene: NA
CDR3aa: CASRPRHMWKNEETQYF
CDR3nt: TGTGCAAGTCGCCCCCGTCACATGTGGAAGAATGAAGAGACCCAGTACTTC

v_gene: TRBV1
abundance: NA
j_gene: TRBJ2-1
d_gene: NA
CDR3aa: CTSSPVRLAELYNEQFF
CDR3nt: TGCACCAGCAGTCCGGTTAGACTAGCGGAGCTCTACAATGAGCAGTTCTTC

v_gene: TRBV14
abundance: NA
j_gene: TRBJ2-1
d_gene: TRBD2
CDR3aa: CASSLTSGYNEQFF
CDR3nt: TGTGCCAGCAGCCTGACTAGCGGATACAATGAGCAGTTCTTC

v_gene: TRBV7-9
abundance: NA
j_gene: TRBJ2-3
d_gene: TRBD1
CDR3aa: CASSFLLSRGQGLDTQYF
CDR3nt: TGTGCCAGCAGCTTTTTACTTTCAAGGGGACAGGGGCTAGATACGCAGTATTTT

v_gene: TRBV4-2
abundance: NA
j_gene: TRBJ1-2
d_gene: NA
CDR3aa: CASSPKELYQGSYGYTF
CDR3nt: TGTGCCAGCAGCCCCAAGGAGTTATATCAGGGGAGCTATGGCTACACCTTC

v_gene: TRBV11-2
abundance: NA
j_gene: TRBJ2-3
d_gene: TRBD2
CDR3aa: CASSLEGLAGGTDTQYF
CDR3nt: TGTGCCAGCAGCTTAGAGGGACTAGCGGGAGGCACAGATACGCAGTATTTT

v_gene: TRBV4-1
abundance: NA
j_gene: TRBJ2-3
d_gene: NA
CDR3aa: CASSSGTTDTQYF
CDR3nt: TGCGCCAGCAGCTCGGGTACCACAGATACGCAGTATTTT

v_gene: TRBV6-4
abundance: NA
j_gene: TRBJ1-2
d_gene: NA
CDR3aa: CASSDYQGGGYTF
CDR3nt: TGTGCCAGCAGTGACTATCAGGGAGGTGGCTACACCTTC

v_gene: TRBV10-3
abundance: NA
j_gene: TRBJ1-1
d_gene: NA
CDR3aa: CAISSQGTEAFF
CDR3nt: TGTGCCATCAGTTCACAGGGTACTGAAGCTTTCTTT

v_gene: TRBV2
abundance: NA
j_gene: TRBJ1-1
d_gene: TRBD1
CDR3aa: CASTLEGQSEAFF
CDR3nt: TGTGCCAGCACCTTGGAGGGACAGAGTGAAGCTTTCTTT

v_gene: TRBV13
abundance: NA
j_gene: TRBJ2-2
d_gene: NA
CDR3aa: CASSLATGGGANTGELFF
CDR3nt: TGTGCCAGCAGCTTAGCGACTGGAGGGGGCGCGAACACCGGGGAGCTGTTTTTT

v_gene: TRBV9
abundance: NA
j_gene: TRBJ2-3
d_gene: TRBD2
CDR3aa: CASSSSGRTDTQYF
CDR3nt: TGTGCCAGCAGCTCTAGCGGGAGAACAGATACGCAGTATTTT

v_gene: TRBV28
abundance: NA
j_gene: TRBJ1-1
d_gene: TRBD1
CDR3aa: CASSYFEGQGAFGAFF
CDR3nt: TGTGCCAGCAGTTACTTCGAGGGACAGGGGGCTTTTGGAGCTTTCTTT

v_gene: TRBV11-1
abundance: NA
j_gene: TRBJ2-7
d_gene: NA
CDR3aa: CASSLVSAGPYEQYF
CDR3nt: TGTGCCAGCAGCTTAGTGTCAGCAGGACCCTACGAGCAGTACTTC

v_gene: TRBV7-2
abundance: few
j_gene: TRBJ1-6
d_gene: NA
CDR3aa: CASSRGGYSSPLHF
CDR3nt: TGTGCCAGCAGTCGGGGCGGATATAGTTCACCCCTCCACTTT

v_gene: TRBV15
abundance: NA
j_gene: TRBJ2-7
d_gene: NA
CDR3aa: CATSRGGTAIYEQYF
CDR3nt: TGTGCCACCAGCAGAGGGGGGACGGCTATCTACGAGCAGTACTTC

v_gene: TRBV4-1
abundance: few
j_gene: TRBJ2-1
d_gene: NA
CDR3aa: CASSQVDIISYNEQFF
CDR3nt: TGCGCCAGCAGCCAAGTTGACATTATTTCCTACAATGAGCAGTTCTTC

v_gene: TRBV27
abundance: few
j_gene: TRBJ2-5
d_gene: TRBD1
CDR3aa: CASSSRQGQGGTQYF
CDR3nt: TGTGCCAGCAGTTCCCGACAGGGACAAGGGGGGACCCAGTACTTC

v_gene: TRBV27
abundance: NA
j_gene: TRBJ2-3
d_gene: NA
CDR3aa: CASSSRRQGTQYF
CDR3nt: TGTGCCAGCAGTTCCCGACGCCAAGGTACGCAGTATTTT

v_gene: TRBV7-4
abundance: NA
j_gene: TRBJ2-7
d_gene: TRBD2
CDR3aa: CASTRLSWTSGIAEQYF
CDR3nt: TGTGCCAGCACCCGCCTATCGTGGACTAGCGGGATAGCGGAGCAGTACTTC

v_gene: TRBV7-9
abundance: few
j_gene: TRBJ2-2
d_gene: NA
CDR3aa: CASSATSTGELFF
CDR3nt: TGTGCCAGCAGCGCCACTAGTACCGGGGAGCTGTTTTTT

v_gene: TRBV10-3
abundance: few
j_gene: TRBJ2-2
d_gene: NA
CDR3aa: CAISESQVNTGELFF
CDR3nt: TGTGCCATCAGTGAGTCTCAGGTGAACACCGGGGAGCTGTTTTTT

v_gene: TRBV5-1
abundance: few
j_gene: TRBJ2-5
d_gene: NA
CDR3aa: CASSLEETQYF
CDR3nt: TGCGCCAGCAGCTTGGAGGAGACCCAGTACTTC

v_gene: TRBV19
abundance: NA
j_gene: TRBJ1-1
d_gene: TRBD1
CDR3aa: CASSWTGQGANTEAFF
CDR3nt: TGTGCCAGTAGTTGGACGGGACAGGGGGCTAACACTGAAGCTTTCTTT